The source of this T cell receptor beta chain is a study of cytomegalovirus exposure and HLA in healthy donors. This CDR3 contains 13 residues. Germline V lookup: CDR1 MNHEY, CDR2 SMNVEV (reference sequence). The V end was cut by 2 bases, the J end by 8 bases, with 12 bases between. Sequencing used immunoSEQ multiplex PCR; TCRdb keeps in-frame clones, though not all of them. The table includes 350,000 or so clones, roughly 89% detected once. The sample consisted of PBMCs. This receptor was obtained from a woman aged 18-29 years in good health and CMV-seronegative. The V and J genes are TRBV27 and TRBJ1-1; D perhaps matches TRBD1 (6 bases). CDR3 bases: TGTGCCAGCAGTTTAAATAGGGACAAAGAAGCTTTCTTT. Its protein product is CASSLNRDKEAFF.